Below are 8 T cell receptor beta chains sequenced from a single sample in a study of shared clonotypes between healthy human individuals. The table came from immunoSEQ multiplex PCR; TCRdb's copy has only in-frame clones and leaves some out. The table lists 740,000 or so clones, approximately 73% of them singletons. The material sequenced was memory CD4+ T cells sorted from blood. Subset specified: CD45RA-negative fraction. The receptor set was obtained from a woman between 25 and 40 years old in good health.

The chain combines TRBV6-1 with TRBJ1-2; D is uncertain. The CDR3 runs 14 residues. Germline CDR1 MNHNS, CDR2 SASEGT. V lost 7 bases and J lost 1, with 13 bases in between. The CDR3 loop is CASNTGALNYGYTF. As DNA, the CDR3 is TGTGCCAGCAACACGGGAGCCCTTAACTATGGCTACACCTTC.

This clone was counted many times. Other DNA sequences in the same sample also yield this CDR3. V and J are TRBV10-3 and TRBJ2-7, with D possibly TRBD2 on 6 matching bases. V lost 7 bases, J lost 1 base, and 11 bases lay in between. Germline V gene lookup returns CDR1 ENHRY and CDR2 SYGVKD. The CDR3 has 13 amino acids. CDR3 sequence: CAITPGLSYEQYF. The DNA of the CDR3 is TGTGCCATCACCCCGGGACTGTCCTACGAGCAGTACTTC.

Here the CDR3 reads CASTAGGETQYF. Written as DNA, the CDR3 is TGTGCCAGTACCGCAGGGGGAGAGACCCAGTACTTC. The rearrangement uses TRBV19 and TRBJ2-5; TRBD1 agrees at 7 bases. The V and J ends lost 7 bases and 4 bases, in that order; junction bases with no gene match: 3. The CDR3 runs to 12 residues. Germline loops: CDR1 LNHDA, CDR2 SQIVND (reference sequence).

The chain uses TRBV9 and TRBJ2-2; 8 positions agree with TRBD2. The CDR3 is 16 amino acids. Trimming at V came to 0 bases and at J to 6 bases, leaving 7 bases not matched to a gene. Germline lookup yields CDR1 SGDLS and CDR2 YYNGEE. The CDR3 nucleotides read TGTGCCAGCAGCGTAGTTTCGGCGGGGGGCCCCGGGGAGCTGTTTTTT. It codes for CASSVVSAGGPGELFF.

CDR3 region: CASSLGAGTQLEQYF. The CDR3 coding sequence is TGTGCCAGCAGCTTGGGGGCGGGAACCCAACTGGAGCAGTACTTC. This chain joins TRBV5-5 and TRBJ2-7, with a weak D call TRBD2 (6 bases). The CDR3 covers 15 residues. Germline V gene data show CDR1 as SGHKS and CDR2 as YYEKEE (reference sequence). V dropped 0 bases and J dropped 7 bases, with 17 bases sitting between them.

The chain combines TRBV11-2 with TRBJ1-1; no reliable D call. The ends were cut back, 5 bases at V and 0 bases at J, with 13 bases in the middle. This CDR3 has 15 amino acids. Per the germline V gene, CDR1 is SGHAT and CDR2 is FQNNGV. DNA for the CDR3: TGTGCCAGCAGCCGCCTTGAGGGAATGAACACTGAAGCTTTCTTT. Translating it yields CASSRLEGMNTEAFF. Full variable domain (outside the CDR3, taken from reference TRBV11-2 and TRBJ1-1): EAGVAQSPRYKIIEKRQSVAFWCNPISGHATLYWYQQILGQGPKLLIQFQNNGVVDDSQLPKDRFSAERLKGVDSTLKIQPAKLEDSAVYLCASSRLEGMNTEAFFGQGTRLTVV.

V is TRBV11-2 and J is TRBJ2-7; 12 bases are a match to TRBD2. There are 15 residues in the CDR3. The germline V gene has CDR1 SGHAT and CDR2 FQNNGV. The V gene end was trimmed by 4 bases and the J gene end by 4 bases; junction bases not matched to a gene: 5. CDR3 region: CASSYRLAGVYEQYF. Here the CDR3 DNA reads TGTGCCAGCAGCTACAGACTAGCGGGAGTATACGAGCAGTACTTC.

The chain combines TRBV25-1 with TRBJ2-2; a possible D gene is TRBD1 (5 bases). Germline loops: CDR1 MGHDK, CDR2 SYGVNS. This CDR3 region has 17 residues. The ends were cut back, 2 bases at V and 3 bases at J, with 16 bases in the middle. CDR3 residues: CASSERQGQGDTGELFF. The CDR3 DNA reads TGTGCCAGCAGTGAACGCCAGGGCCAAGGGGACACCGGGGAGCTGTTTTTT.